This record looks at one T cell receptor (beta chain) sequence and its context. The CDR3 covers 15 residues. Germline loops: CDR1 MDHEN, CDR2 SYDVKM. Unmatched junction bases numbered 6, after V lost 6 bases and J lost 2 bases. The data stem from a study of blood T cell repertoires in COVID-19. The data were produced by immunoSEQ multiplex PCR, yet TCRdb's version contains in-frame clones alone and is incomplete. The sample comprises some 220,000 clones, roughly 85% of which are singletons, and approximately 5% rests with the top ten. The V and J genes are TRBV28 and TRBJ2-2; TRBD1 matches at 7 bases. This receptor was obtained from a man between 45 and 60 years old with COVID-19, enrolled during active disease. The sequencing sample was made of peripheral blood. The CDR3 DNA reads TGTGCCAGCAGCCAACAGGGGACAAACACCGGGGAGCTGTTTTTT. Translating it yields CASSQQGTNTGELFF.